The clone carrying this T cell receptor (beta chain) has just one count. Indicated time point: pre-treatment sample, taken before nivolumab and TIL therapy. This sample is part of a study of TIL therapy for anti-PD-1-resistant metastatic lung cancer. Overall study: Progressing patients received lymphodepletion, expanded TIL infusion and IL-2. Tumors had a median PD-L1 proportion score of approximately 6%.

V gave up 4 bases and J gave up 5 bases; unmatched junction bases: 11. Germline V gene sequence: CDR1 MDHEN, CDR2 SYDVKM. CDR3 size: 16 residues. Sequencing used immunoSEQ v3. Libraries were sequenced to 2 million to 2.5 million read pairs (survey) or roughly 4.5-6.5 million (deep). Measured with immunoSEQ multiplex PCR; TCRdb has only the in-frame clones, and not every one. The sample has 35,000 or so clones, 70% to 75% seen once. The chain links TRBV28 to TRBJ1-2; 9 bases match TRBD1. The clonotype was recovered from a person aged 25-85 years with non-small cell lung cancer. Here the sequenced sample was blood, taken at baseline. This CDR3 is CASSWVQGGQGYGYTF. Written as DNA, the CDR3 is TGTGCCAGCAGTTGGGTTCAGGGGGGACAGGGTTATGGCTACACCTTC.